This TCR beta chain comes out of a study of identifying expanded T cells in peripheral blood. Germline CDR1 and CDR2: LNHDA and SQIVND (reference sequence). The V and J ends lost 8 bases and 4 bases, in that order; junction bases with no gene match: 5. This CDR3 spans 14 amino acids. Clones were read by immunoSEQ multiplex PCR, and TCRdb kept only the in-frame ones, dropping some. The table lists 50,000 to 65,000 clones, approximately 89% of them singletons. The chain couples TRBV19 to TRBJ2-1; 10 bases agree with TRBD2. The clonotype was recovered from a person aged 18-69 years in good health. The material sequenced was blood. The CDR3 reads CASSTSGTYNEQFF. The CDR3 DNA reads TGTGCCAGTTCTACTAGCGGGACGTACAATGAGCAGTTCTTC.